The present TCR beta chain was sequenced within a study of blood T cells in healthy people across ages (dated by TCRdb to the mid-2010s). A note on the overall study: In model experiments, roughly one uniquely barcoded TCR beta cDNA molecule per two T cells was captured by template switching. Four age groups were formed from the donors: young (average approximately 15 years), middle-aged (approximately 41), aged (around 62) and long-lived (roughly 88). To avoid experimental bias, donors of different ages were randomly spread across the sequencing lanes. Two additional independent replicas of 1 million unique cDNA reads from the same blood draw were analyzed for two donors (one aged 18 to 30 and one aged 80 or older). Age-related changes in TCR beta repertoire diversity were measured in the study by deep sequencing normalized with unique cDNA molecular identifiers.

V is pared back by 9 bases and J by 6 bases, with 15 bases lying between the germline termini. Measured from the cysteine to the phenylalanine, the CDR3 is 12 residues long. The read is trimmed to its CDR3 DNA, 36 bases read in frame from base 1. CDR1 and CDR2 were assigned from the germline V gene as ENHRY and SYGVKD. The library was obtained by 5' RACE. Instrument on record: Illumina HiSeq 2500. The second PCR ran for roughly 7 to 11 cycles and used a J-beta primer mix along with a sample-barcoded 5' primer. Each TCR beta cDNA molecule received a unique molecular identifier from a template-switch 5' adaptor carrying 12 random nucleotides. At least 3 million CDR3-containing paired-end reads were obtained from each sample. All of the RNA was converted into first-strand cDNA using the Mint cDNA synthesis kit, with a TRBC-specific oligonucleotide serving as the primer. All cDNA was treated with uracil-DNA glycosylase and then went through a first 18-cycle PCR with the universal primers M1SS and BC2_uni_R. The paper's processing steps were these. For normalization, 1 million high-quality reads were randomly selected from each sample, with every read carrying a distinct molecular identifier. Instead of being binned into consensus sequences, reads that shared molecular identifiers were thrown out. MiTCR, with a Q25 quality threshold and the strictest error-elimination algorithm, was used for CDR3 identification, clonotype clustering and error correction. Lower-bound total TCR beta diversity was estimated with a nonparametric unseen species model using Euler transformation. In-frame beta chains were kept once TCRdb had trimmed the public reads at Q25 with fastp and called clones with MiXCR. Identical CDR3 protein sequences are pooled into one entry, listed with their most common genes and DNA. TCRdb's processing, not the authors' own work, is the source of the V and J calls. The sample data list fewer than 700,000 distinct CDR3 sequences, and about 45% of these were observed just once. Around 23% of the sample lies in the top ten.

Points on this clonotype: The target of this receptor is not known. Base qualities are not provided; no much larger clone lies one nucleotide away.

Here is what the overall study found, with its caveats: Observed TCR beta diversity per million T cells fell roughly linearly with age, and a significant reduction was already apparent by age around 40. The CMV infection status of donors was not known, potentially confounding age-related changes in expanded clonotypes. Compared with the aged group, the long-lived group had more naive CD4+ T cells, fewer expanded clones and increased TCR diversity, a pattern suggesting age selection. Since profiling was done on bulk unsorted PBMCs, naive and antigen-experienced compartments could not be conclusively compared. The percentage of naive T cells measured by flow cytometry correlated strongly with observed TCR beta diversity. Estimates of total diversity from one million sequenced T cells were regarded as lower bounds and underestimates.

Donors were 39 systemically healthy Caucasian individuals from Russia aged roughly 6 to 95 years. Roughly 11 milliliters of peripheral blood were drawn from each donor into EDTA-treated Vacutainer tubes. Ficoll-Paque density-gradient centrifugation was used to isolate PBMCs, with at least 6 million per sample. Trizol reagent was used to extract total RNA from PBMCs, with at least 6 micrograms per sample. For every donor, flow cytometry on a PBMC aliquot measured the percentage of naive CD45RAhigh/CD27high T cells. The chain couples TRBV10-3 to TRBJ2-7; the D segment may tentatively be TRBD1 or TRBD2, each giving 5 matched bases. This receptor was identified in a man at least 80 years old in good health. The sequencing input was blood. The DNA sequence is as follows: TGTGCCATTTTGGCAGGGAGCAGCGAGCAGTACTTC. Its product reads: CAILAGSSEQYF.